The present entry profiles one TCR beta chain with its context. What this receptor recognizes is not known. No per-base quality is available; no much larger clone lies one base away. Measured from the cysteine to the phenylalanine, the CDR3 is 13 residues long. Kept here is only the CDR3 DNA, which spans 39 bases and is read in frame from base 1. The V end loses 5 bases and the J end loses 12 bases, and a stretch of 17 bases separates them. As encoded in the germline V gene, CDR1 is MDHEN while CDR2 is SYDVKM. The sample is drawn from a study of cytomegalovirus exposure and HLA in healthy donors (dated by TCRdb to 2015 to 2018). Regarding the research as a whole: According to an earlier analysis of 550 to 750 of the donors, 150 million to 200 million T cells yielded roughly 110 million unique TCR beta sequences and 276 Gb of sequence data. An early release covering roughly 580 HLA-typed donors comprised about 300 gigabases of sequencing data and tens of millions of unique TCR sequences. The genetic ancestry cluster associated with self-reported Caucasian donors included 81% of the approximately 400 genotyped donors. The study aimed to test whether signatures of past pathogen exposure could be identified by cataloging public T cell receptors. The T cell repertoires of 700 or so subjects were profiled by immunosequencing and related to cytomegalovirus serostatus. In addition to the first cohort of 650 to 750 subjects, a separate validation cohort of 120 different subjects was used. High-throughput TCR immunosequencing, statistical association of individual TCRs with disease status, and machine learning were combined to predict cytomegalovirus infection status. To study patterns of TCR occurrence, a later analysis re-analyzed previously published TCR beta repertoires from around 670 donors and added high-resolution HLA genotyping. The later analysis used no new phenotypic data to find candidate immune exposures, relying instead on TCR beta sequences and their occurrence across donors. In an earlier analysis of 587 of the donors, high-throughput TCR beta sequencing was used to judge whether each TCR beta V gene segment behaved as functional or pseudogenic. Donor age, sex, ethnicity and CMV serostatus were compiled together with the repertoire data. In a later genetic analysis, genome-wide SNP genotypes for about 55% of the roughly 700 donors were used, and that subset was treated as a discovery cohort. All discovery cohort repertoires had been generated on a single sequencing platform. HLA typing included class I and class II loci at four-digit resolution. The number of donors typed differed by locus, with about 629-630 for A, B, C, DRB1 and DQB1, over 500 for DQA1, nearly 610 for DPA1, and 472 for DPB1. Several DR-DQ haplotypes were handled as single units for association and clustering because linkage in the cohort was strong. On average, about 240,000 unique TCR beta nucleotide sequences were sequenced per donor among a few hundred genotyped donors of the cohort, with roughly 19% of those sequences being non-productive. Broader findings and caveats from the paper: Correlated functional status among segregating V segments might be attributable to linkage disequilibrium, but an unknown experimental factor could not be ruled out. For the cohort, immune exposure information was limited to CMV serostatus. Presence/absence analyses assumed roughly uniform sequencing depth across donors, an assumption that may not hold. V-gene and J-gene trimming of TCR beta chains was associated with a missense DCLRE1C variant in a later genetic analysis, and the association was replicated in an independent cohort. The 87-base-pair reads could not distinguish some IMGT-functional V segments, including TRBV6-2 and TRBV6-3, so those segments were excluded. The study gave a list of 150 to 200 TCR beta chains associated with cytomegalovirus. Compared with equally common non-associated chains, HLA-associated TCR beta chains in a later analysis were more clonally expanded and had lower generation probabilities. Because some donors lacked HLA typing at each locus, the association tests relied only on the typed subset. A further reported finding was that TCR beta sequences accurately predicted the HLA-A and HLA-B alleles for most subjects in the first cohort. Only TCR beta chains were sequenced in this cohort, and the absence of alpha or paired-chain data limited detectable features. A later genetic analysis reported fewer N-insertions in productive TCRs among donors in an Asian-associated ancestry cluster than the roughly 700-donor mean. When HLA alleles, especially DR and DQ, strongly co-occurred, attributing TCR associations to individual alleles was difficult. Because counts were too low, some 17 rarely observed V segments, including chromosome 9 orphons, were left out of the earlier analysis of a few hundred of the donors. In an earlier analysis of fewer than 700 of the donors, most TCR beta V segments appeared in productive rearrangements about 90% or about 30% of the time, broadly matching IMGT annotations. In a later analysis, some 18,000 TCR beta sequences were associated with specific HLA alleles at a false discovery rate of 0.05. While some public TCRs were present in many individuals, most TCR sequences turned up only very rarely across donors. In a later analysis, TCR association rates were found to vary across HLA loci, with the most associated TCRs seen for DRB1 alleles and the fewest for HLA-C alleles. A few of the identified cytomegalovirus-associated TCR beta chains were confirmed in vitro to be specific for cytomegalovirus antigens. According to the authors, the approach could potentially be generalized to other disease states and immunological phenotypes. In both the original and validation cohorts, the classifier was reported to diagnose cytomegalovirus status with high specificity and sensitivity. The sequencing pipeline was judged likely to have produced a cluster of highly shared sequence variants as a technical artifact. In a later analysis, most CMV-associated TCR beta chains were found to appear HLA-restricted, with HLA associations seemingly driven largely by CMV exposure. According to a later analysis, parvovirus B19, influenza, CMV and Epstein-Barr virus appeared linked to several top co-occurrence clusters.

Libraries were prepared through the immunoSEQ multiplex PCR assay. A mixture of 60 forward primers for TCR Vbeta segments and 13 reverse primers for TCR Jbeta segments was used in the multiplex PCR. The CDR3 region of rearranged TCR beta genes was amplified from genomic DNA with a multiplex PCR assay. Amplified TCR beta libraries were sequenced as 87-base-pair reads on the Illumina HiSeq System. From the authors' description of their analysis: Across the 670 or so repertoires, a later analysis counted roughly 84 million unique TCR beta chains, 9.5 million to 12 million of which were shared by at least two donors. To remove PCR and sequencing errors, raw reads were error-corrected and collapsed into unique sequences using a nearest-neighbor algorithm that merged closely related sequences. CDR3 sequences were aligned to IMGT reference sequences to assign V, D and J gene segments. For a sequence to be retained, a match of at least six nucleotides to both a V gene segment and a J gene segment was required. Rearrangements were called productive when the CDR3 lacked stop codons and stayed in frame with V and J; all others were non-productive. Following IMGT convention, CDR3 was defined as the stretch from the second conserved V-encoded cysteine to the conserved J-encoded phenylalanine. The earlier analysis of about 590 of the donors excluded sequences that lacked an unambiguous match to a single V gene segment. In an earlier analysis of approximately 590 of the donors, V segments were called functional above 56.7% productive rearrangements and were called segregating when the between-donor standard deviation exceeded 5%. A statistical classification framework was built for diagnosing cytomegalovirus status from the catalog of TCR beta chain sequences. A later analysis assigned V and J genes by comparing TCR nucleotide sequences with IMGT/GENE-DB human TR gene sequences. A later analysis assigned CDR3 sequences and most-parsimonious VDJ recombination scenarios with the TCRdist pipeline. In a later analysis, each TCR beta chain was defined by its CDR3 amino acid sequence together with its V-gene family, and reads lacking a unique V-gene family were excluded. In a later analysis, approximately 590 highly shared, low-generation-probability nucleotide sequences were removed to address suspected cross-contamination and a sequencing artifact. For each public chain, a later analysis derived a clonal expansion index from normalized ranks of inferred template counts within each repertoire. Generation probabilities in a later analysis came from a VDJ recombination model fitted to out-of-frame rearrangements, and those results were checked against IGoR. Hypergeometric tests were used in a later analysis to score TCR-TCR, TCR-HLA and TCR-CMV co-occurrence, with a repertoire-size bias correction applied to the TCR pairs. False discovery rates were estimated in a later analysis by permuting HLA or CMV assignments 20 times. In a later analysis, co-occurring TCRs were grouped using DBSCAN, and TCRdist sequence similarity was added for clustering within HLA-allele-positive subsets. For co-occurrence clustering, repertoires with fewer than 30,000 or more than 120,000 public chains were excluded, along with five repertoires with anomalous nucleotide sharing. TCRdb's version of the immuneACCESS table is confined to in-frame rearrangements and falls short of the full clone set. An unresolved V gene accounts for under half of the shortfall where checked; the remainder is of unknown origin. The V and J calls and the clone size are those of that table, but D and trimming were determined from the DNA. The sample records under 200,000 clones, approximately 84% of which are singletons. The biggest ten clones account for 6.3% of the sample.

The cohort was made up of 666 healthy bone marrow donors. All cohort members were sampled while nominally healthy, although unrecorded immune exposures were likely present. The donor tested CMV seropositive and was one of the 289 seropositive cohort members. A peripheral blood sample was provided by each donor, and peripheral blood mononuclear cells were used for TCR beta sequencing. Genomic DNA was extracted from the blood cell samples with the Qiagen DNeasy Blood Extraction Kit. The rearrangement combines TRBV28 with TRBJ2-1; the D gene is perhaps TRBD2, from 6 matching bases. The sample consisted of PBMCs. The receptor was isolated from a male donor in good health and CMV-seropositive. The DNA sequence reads TGTGCCAGCAGTCCTCCGGGACTCCCGGGGCAGTTCTTC. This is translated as CASSPPGLPGQFF.